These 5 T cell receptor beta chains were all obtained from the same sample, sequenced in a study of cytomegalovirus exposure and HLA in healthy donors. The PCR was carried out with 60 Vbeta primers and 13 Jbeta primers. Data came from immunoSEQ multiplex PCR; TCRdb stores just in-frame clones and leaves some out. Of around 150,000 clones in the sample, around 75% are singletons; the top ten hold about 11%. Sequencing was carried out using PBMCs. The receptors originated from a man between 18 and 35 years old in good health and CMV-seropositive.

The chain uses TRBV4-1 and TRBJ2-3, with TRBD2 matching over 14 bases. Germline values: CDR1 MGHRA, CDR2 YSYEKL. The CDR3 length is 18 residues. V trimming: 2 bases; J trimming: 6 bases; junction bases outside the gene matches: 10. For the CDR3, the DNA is TGCGCCAGCAGCCAAACTATGGGACTAGCGGGAGTCGATGATACGCAGTATTTT. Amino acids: CASSQTMGLAGVDDTQYF.

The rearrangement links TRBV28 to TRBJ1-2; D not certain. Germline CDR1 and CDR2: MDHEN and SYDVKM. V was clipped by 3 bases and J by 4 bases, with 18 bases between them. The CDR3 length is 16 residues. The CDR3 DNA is TGTGCCAGCAGTTTGGGTGGGCCTGGAAAAATCTATGGCTACACCTTC. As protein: CASSLGGPGKIYGYTF.

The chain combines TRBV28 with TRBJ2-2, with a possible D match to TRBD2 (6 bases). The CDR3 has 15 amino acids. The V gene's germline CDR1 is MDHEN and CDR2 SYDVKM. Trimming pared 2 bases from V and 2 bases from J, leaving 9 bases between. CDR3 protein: CASSLRGSNTGELFF. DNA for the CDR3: TGTGCCAGCAGTTTACGGGGGAGTAACACCGGGGAGCTGTTTTTT.

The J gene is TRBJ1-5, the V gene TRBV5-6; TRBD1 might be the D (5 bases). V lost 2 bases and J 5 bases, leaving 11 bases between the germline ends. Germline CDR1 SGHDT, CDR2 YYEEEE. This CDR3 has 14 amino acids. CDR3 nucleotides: TGTGCCAGCAGCTTCCGGGGGATGGATCAGCCCCAGCATTTT. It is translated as CASSFRGMDQPQHF.

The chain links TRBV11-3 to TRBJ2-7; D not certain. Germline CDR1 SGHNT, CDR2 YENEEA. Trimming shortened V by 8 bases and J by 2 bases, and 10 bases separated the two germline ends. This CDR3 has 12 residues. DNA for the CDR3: TGTGCCAGCGGTCAGTTCCCCTACGAGCAGTACTTC. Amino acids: CASGQFPYEQYF.